Following are 32 T cell receptor beta chains from one sample sequenced in a study of shared clonotypes between healthy human individuals. Only in-frame clones appear in the TCRdb table, and some are missing; sequencing was by immunoSEQ multiplex PCR. The top ten hold about 1.8% of the sample, which has about 660,000 clones, approximately 79% seen once. The sample comprised memory CD4+ T cells sorted from blood. Subset defined: CD45RA-negative fraction. The receptors stem from a woman aged 30 to 39 in good health.

The CDR3 region is CAYLQAGQQYVQYF. CDR3 in DNA: TGTGCCTACCTCCAGGCGGGACAACAGTATGTGCAGTACTTC. V is TRBV30 and J is TRBJ2-5; D may match TRBD1 or TRBD2 (6 bases each). The CDR3 is 14 residues long. V gave up 7 bases and J gave up 11 bases, with 26 bases separating them. Germline V lookup: CDR1 GTSNPN, CDR2 SVGIG (reference sequence).

This chain connects TRBV7-8 to TRBJ2-1; 7 nucleotides agree with TRBD1. V lost 8 bases to trimming and J lost 9 bases; unmatched junction nucleotides: 10. The length of the CDR3 is 13 residues. Germline assignment: CDR1 SGHVS and CDR2 FQNEAQ. CDR3 loop: CASLRDRASEQFF. The CDR3 DNA follows: TGTGCCAGCCTTCGAGACAGGGCGAGTGAGCAGTTCTTC.

This clone occurred a few times. The V call is TRBV27, the J call TRBJ2-1; 7 bases match TRBD1. Germline CDR1 reads MNHEY; CDR2 reads SMNVEV (reference sequence). This CDR3 region has 13 residues. V lost 5 bases and J lost 14; bases outside the gene matches: 12. The CDR3 sequence: CASSPLDRASEFF. CDR3 DNA sequence: TGTGCCAGCAGTCCCCTCGACAGGGCCAGTGAGTTCTTC.

The V call is TRBV6-5, the J call TRBJ2-3; 9 nucleotides align to TRBD2. Germline V CDR1 and CDR2: MNHEY, SVGAGI. Trimming cost V 2 bases and J 3 bases; bases outside gene matches: 3. The CDR3 is 15 residues long. The CDR3 loop reads CASSYISGRTDTQYF. The CDR3 nucleotides are TGTGCCAGCAGTTACATAAGCGGGAGGACAGATACGCAGTATTTT.

V usage is TRBV6-5 and J usage is TRBJ2-7; the match to TRBD1 covers 11 bases. The CDR3 loop spans 13 amino acids. Germline V lookup: CDR1 MNHEY, CDR2 SVGAGI. CDR3 residues: CASHGTGGYEQYF. Here the CDR3 DNA reads TGTGCATCGCACGGGACAGGGGGGTACGAGCAGTACTTC.

The chain uses TRBV11-2 and TRBJ2-4; a possible D gene is TRBD2 (5 bases). The V gene's germline CDR1 is SGHAT and CDR2 FQNNGV. V lost 4 bases to trimming and J lost 7 bases, with 8 bases between them. CDR3 size: 12 residues. CDR3 sequence reads: CASSSPGNIQYF. CDR3 nucleotides: TGTGCCAGCAGCTCCCCGGGGAACATTCAGTACTTC.

This clone was seen just once. The rearrangement joins TRBV4-1 to TRBJ2-1; possibly TRBD2 for D (5 bases). Germline loops: CDR1 MGHRA, CDR2 YSYEKL. The CDR3 extends over 17 amino acids. V was trimmed by 1 base and J by 0 bases, leaving 13 bases between them. The CDR3 protein is CASSQVQDFTSYNEQFF. CDR3 bases: TGCGCCAGCAGCCAAGTCCAGGACTTCACCTCCTACAATGAGCAGTTCTTC.

This clone was counted a single time. The genes are TRBV4-1 and TRBJ1-2; 7 bases match TRBD1. Germline CDR1 reads MGHRA; CDR2 reads YSYEKL. Trimming took 5 bases from V and 4 from J; bases not matched to a gene: 7. CDR3 length equals 14 residues. CDR3 in amino acids: CASSSAGTAYGYTF. CDR3 nucleotide sequence: TGCGCCAGCAGCTCGGCGGGGACAGCCTATGGCTACACCTTC.

This clone was observed a handful of times. The rearrangement joins TRBV6-4 to TRBJ2-2, with 7 bases that match TRBD2. Trimming took 2 bases from V and 6 from J; bases not matched to a gene: 6. The CDR3 spans 15 residues. Germline CDR1 and CDR2: MRHNA and SNTAGT. The CDR3 loop reads CASSDQRDWSGELFF. The CDR3 nucleotides are TGTGCCAGCAGTGACCAGCGGGACTGGTCCGGGGAGCTGTTTTTT.

The V and J genes are TRBV27 and TRBJ1-5; 7 bases fit TRBD1. The CDR3 loop spans 15 amino acids. The junction had 10 bases not matched to a gene; V was cut back by 4 bases and J by 7 bases. CDR1 and CDR2 from the germline V gene are MNHEY and SMNVEV (reference sequence). DNA for the CDR3: TGTGCCAGCAGTTCCCGAGGGGGCGCAGGGCAGCCCCAGCATTTT. Translation gives CASSSRGGAGQPQHF.

The rearrangement joins TRBV28 to TRBJ1-2, with D possibly matching TRBD1 (6 bases). Trimming shortened V by 7 bases and J by 5 bases, and 17 bases separated the two germline ends. CDR1 and CDR2 (germline): MDHEN, SYDVKM. This CDR3 has 14 residues. The DNA for the CDR3 is TGTGCCAGCACCTCCATAGGGCAGGGGTATGGCTACACCTTC. Its protein product is CASTSIGQGYGYTF.

In regard to this clone: Other DNA sequences in the same sample also yield this CDR3. The rearrangement uses TRBV5-1 and TRBJ2-3; TRBD2 is a possible D gene (5 bases). With 0 bases removed from V and 0 bases from J, the gap between germline ends came to 5 bases. The germline gives CDR1 SGHRS, CDR2 YFSETQ. This CDR3 is built from 14 residues. The chain's CDR3 is CASSLAGSTDTQYF. The DNA of the CDR3 is TGCGCCAGCAGCTTGGCGGGAAGCACAGATACGCAGTATTTT.

This clone has more than one count but fewer than ten. The J gene is TRBJ2-5, the V gene TRBV10-1, with D perhaps matching TRBD1 (6 bases). Per germline, CDR1 WNHNN and CDR2 SYGVQD (reference sequence). V lost 0 bases and J lost 5, with 10 bases in between. The CDR3 runs 14 residues. CDR3 loop: CASSESGGAETQYF. The CDR3 DNA follows: TGCGCCAGCAGTGAGTCAGGGGGAGCGGAGACCCAGTACTTC.

This clone has more than one count but fewer than ten. The chain carries TRBV10-1 and TRBJ1-1; D gene ambiguous. Germline lookup yields CDR1 WNHNN and CDR2 SYGVQD (reference sequence). The CDR3 runs 13 residues. Trimming cost V 6 bases and J 1 base, with 9 bases left between them. The CDR3 sequence is CASRNSPNTEAFF. CDR3 DNA: TGCGCCAGCAGGAACAGCCCGAACACTGAAGCTTTCTTT.

This sequence joins TRBV5-1 and TRBJ1-6; D perhaps matches TRBD1 (5 bases). Trimming removed 0 bases from V and 8 bases from J, with 9 bases in between. Germline CDR1 reads SGHRS; CDR2 reads YFSETQ. The CDR3 is 14 residues long. Here the CDR3 reads CASSLGRGDSPLHF. The CDR3 bases are TGCGCCAGCAGCTTGGGGAGAGGGGATTCACCCCTCCACTTT.

This clone has a single count. This chain connects TRBV6-5 to TRBJ2-7, with 9 positions matching TRBD2. V trimming: 6 bases; J trimming: 1 base; junction bases outside the gene matches: 7. Germline CDR1 MNHEY, CDR2 SVGAGI. This CDR3 comprises 15 residues. As DNA, the CDR3 is TGTGCCAGCAGGTACACTAGCGGGCGGTCCTACGAGCAGTACTTC. It codes for CASRYTSGRSYEQYF.

V usage is TRBV10-1 and J usage is TRBJ1-2, with no clear D. Germline V CDR1 and CDR2: WNHNN, SYGVQD (reference sequence). The CDR3 spans 15 residues. The V end was cut by 2 bases, the J end by 2 bases, with 12 bases between. The CDR3: CASSETPDGNYGYTF. The CDR3 DNA is TGCGCCAGCAGTGAGACCCCGGACGGCAACTATGGCTACACCTTC.

J is TRBJ1-1 and V is TRBV6-5, with 7 bases matching TRBD1. Per the germline V gene, CDR1 is MNHEY and CDR2 is SVGAGI. V shed 7 bases and J 5 bases; nucleotides not matched to a gene: 13. CDR3 size: 15 residues. CDR3 DNA sequence: TGTGCCAGCAATCCCCAGGTGTCCAGGGGGACTGAAGCTTTCTTT. Protein: CASNPQVSRGTEAFF.

The chain has TRBV10-3 and TRBJ2-1, with a weak D call TRBD2 (5 bases). Germline V gene data show CDR1 as ENHRY and CDR2 as SYGVKD. The CDR3 contains 15 residues. V dropped 6 bases and J dropped 9 bases, with 21 bases sitting between them. The CDR3 sequence: CAIRMTNLGEGEQFF. CDR3 sequence (DNA): TGTGCCATCAGAATGACAAACCTCGGTGAGGGTGAGCAGTTCTTC.

A few counts support this clone. The V gene is TRBV28, the J gene TRBJ1-5; a possible D gene is TRBD1 (5 bases). The germline V and J ends were trimmed by 4 bases and 1 base, with 8 bases remaining between them. Germline V gene sequence: CDR1 MDHEN, CDR2 SYDVKM. The CDR3 spans 14 residues. CDR3 DNA sequence: TGTGCCAGCAGTTACAGGTCGAGCAATCAGCCCCAGCATTTT. Protein sequence: CASSYRSSNQPQHF.

The table lists this clone with a few counts. The conserved closing phenylalanine or tryptophan is absent in this CDR3, likely reflecting a read error. Because the CDR3's place on the DNA is in doubt, the DNA is left out and the CDR3 is given as listed by TCRdb. V is TRBV29-1 and J is TRBJ2-7; the table's TRBD2 call for D was not verified on the DNA. Including both end residues, the CDR3 is 15 amino acids long. Germline assignment: CDR1 SQVTM and CDR2 ANQGSEA. CDR3 loop: CSANPCTSGRFPPKG.

The chain recombines TRBV15 with TRBJ2-2; 8 positions agree with TRBD1. Germline CDR1 and CDR2: LNHNV and YYDKDF (reference sequence). V dropped 5 bases and J dropped 7; count of bases not matched to a gene: 3. The CDR3 has 13 residues. In DNA form, the CDR3 reads TGTGCCACCAGCGGACAGGGTGACGGGGAGCTGTTTTTT. This sequence encodes CATSGQGDGELFF.

J is TRBJ2-2 and V is TRBV7-2; TRBD2 is a possible D gene (6 bases). V lost 4 bases, J lost 0 bases, and 12 bases lay in between. The germline gives CDR1 SGHTA, CDR2 FQGNSA. The CDR3 spans 16 residues. The CDR3 sequence: CASSSVGGANTGELFF. The CDR3 nucleotides are TGTGCCAGCAGCTCCGTCGGCGGGGCGAACACCGGGGAGCTGTTTTTT. Combining the CDR3 with reference TRBV7-2 and TRBJ2-2 gives the whole variable domain GAGVSQSPSNKVTEKGKDVELRCDPISGHTALYWYRQSLGQGLEFLIYFQGNSAPDKSGLPSDRFSAERTGGSVSTLTIQRTQQEDSAVYLCASSSVGGANTGELFFGEGSRLTVL.

The J gene is TRBJ2-5, the V gene TRBV5-5; 13 bases agree with TRBD2. J lost 2 bases, V lost 4 bases, and 5 bases had no gene match. CDR1 and CDR2 from the germline V gene are SGHKS and YYEKEE (reference sequence). This CDR3 has 16 amino acids. The CDR3 sequence: CASSPGTSGIQETQYF. The CDR3 nucleotides read TGTGCCAGCAGCCCGGGGACTAGCGGGATACAAGAGACCCAGTACTTC.

CDR3 protein: CASSEVSVRTPGKLFF. The CDR3 nucleotides read TGTGCCAGCAGTGAAGTGTCAGTGCGCACCCCCGGTAAACTGTTTTTT. The chain recombines TRBV2 with TRBJ1-4; D gene uncertain. CDR1 SNHLY and CDR2 FYNNEI come from the germline V gene. The CDR3 is made up of 16 amino acids. V dropped 1 base and J dropped 11 bases, with 20 bases sitting between them.

In this sample, this clone turned up many times. The V and J genes are TRBV10-1 and TRBJ1-4; 8 nucleotides match TRBD1. The CDR3 loop spans 14 amino acids. Germline V gene data show CDR1 as WNHNN and CDR2 as SYGVQD (reference sequence). With 4 bases clipped from V and 7 bases from J, the junction kept 5 bases outside the gene matches. The CDR3 loop reads CASSATGAGEKLFF. The CDR3, as DNA: TGCGCCAGCAGTGCGACAGGGGCCGGTGAAAAACTGTTTTTT.

This rearrangement joins TRBV7-9 to TRBJ2-7, with D possibly TRBD2 on 6 matching bases. This CDR3 has 13 amino acids. The V end was cut by 4 bases, the J end by 1 base, with 8 bases between. The germline gives CDR1 SEHNR, CDR2 FQNEAQ (reference sequence). The CDR3 bases are TGTGCCAGCAGCTGGGCGGGATCCTACGAGCAGTACTTC. Its protein is CASSWAGSYEQYF.

Points on this clone: Germline and junction disagree at one end, which may indicate a read error. V and J are TRBV4-1 and TRBJ1-2, with TRBD1 matching over 10 bases. CDR1 is MGHRA and CDR2 is YSYEKL in the germline V gene. The CDR3 runs 15 residues. CDR3 residues: CASSQDPGTGDLKAF. DNA of the CDR3: TGCGCCAGCAGCCAAGATCCCGGGACAGGGGATTTGAAGGCCTTC.

The chain links TRBV6-5 to TRBJ2-7, with 7 nucleotides matching TRBD1. After removal of 5 bases from V and 3 bases from J, the junction contained 7 bases not matched to a gene. CDR1 and CDR2 from the germline V gene are MNHEY and SVGAGI. The CDR3 is made up of 14 amino acids. CDR3 in DNA: TGTGCCAGCAGTCTCACAGGGGTTGACTACGAGCAGTACTTC. As protein: CASSLTGVDYEQYF.

This chain joins TRBV6-1 and TRBJ2-7, with 11 bases identical to TRBD2. Germline CDR1 MNHNS, CDR2 SASEGT. The V segment lost 8 bases and the J segment 5 bases; nucleotides outside the gene matches: 8. The CDR3 totals 14 residues. CDR3 in amino acids: CASRLAGRGDEQYF. CDR3 in DNA: TGTGCCAGCCGACTAGCGGGACGGGGGGACGAGCAGTACTTC.

This clone was picked up one time. This chain uses TRBV10-2 with TRBJ2-7, with TRBD1 matching over 8 bases. Germline V gives CDR1 WSHSY, CDR2 SAAADI. There are 11 residues in the CDR3. Trimming at V came to 7 bases and at J to 7 bases, leaving 3 bases not matched to a gene. This CDR3 reads CASNYRGEQYF. Here the CDR3 DNA reads TGCGCCAGCAATTACAGGGGGGAGCAGTACTTC.

This clone has a single count. V is TRBV2 and J is TRBJ1-4, with 7 bases fitting TRBD1. The CDR3 length is 16 residues. The J segment lost 2 bases and the V segment lost 4 bases, leaving 7 bases of the junction unmatched. Germline V lookup: CDR1 SNHLY, CDR2 FYNNEI. The DNA of the CDR3 is TGTGCCAGCAGTGGTACAGGGGCGCGGACTAATGAAAAACTGTTTTTT. Protein product: CASSGTGARTNEKLFF.